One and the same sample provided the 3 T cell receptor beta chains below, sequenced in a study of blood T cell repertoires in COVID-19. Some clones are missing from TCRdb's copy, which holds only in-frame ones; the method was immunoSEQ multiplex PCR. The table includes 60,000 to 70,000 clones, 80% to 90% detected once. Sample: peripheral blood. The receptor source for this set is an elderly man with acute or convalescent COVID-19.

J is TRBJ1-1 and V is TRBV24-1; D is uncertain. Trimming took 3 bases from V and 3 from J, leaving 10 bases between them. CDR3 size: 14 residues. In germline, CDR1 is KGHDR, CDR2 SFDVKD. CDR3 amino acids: CATSDPGKDTEAFF. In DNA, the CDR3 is TGTGCCACCAGTGATCCGGGGAAAGACACTGAAGCTTTCTTT.

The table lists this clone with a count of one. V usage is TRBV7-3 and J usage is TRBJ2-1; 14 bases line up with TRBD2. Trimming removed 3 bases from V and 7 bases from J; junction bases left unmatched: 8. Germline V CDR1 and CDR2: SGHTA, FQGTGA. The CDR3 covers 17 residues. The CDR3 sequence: CASSLTSGRAIGNEQFF. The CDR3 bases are TGTGCCAGCAGCTTGACTAGCGGGAGGGCCATAGGAAATGAGCAGTTCTTC. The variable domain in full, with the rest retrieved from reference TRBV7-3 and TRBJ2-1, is GAGVSQTPSNKVTEKGKYVELRCDPISGHTALYWYRQSLGQGPEFLIYFQGTGAADDSGLPNDRFFAVRPEGSVSTLKIQRTERGDSAVYLCASSLTSGRAIGNEQFFGPGTRLTVL.

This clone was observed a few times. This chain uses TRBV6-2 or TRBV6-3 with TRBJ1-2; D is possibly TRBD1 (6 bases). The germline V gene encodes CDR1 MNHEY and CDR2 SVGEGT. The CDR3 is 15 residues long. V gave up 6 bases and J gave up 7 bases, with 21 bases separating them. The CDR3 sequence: CASSDPTGTYRGYTF. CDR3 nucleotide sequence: TGTGCCAGCAGCGACCCGACAGGTACCTATCGTGGCTACACCTTC.